These 30 T cell receptor beta chains originate from one sample sequenced in a study of beta chain features in type 1 diabetes. General study findings and limits: Shortening that was moderate but significant affected the TCRB CDR3s of Type 1 diabetes patients in all four CD4+ subsets.

The antigens these receptors bind are not known. The authors reverse transcribed all of the isolated RNA, so sequencing captured expressed TCRB transcripts. Measured with immunoSEQ multiplex PCR; TCRdb has only the in-frame clones, and not every one. The data hold 550,000 to 850,000 clones, with 13% observed a single time. The material sequenced was naive CD4+ T cells from blood. The receptors were gathered from a young man with type 1 diabetes.

This clone came up a few times. The V call is TRBV29-1, the J call TRBJ2-1, with 8 bases lining up with TRBD1. With 4 bases clipped from V and 5 bases from J, the junction kept 7 bases outside the gene matches. Looked up from germline, CDR1 is SQVTM and CDR2 is ANQGSEA. This CDR3 has 14 amino acids. In DNA, the CDR3 is TGCAGCGTTGTTCGGACAGGGAGTCACAATGAGCAGTTCTTC. Residues: CSVVRTGSHNEQFF.

The chain employs TRBV5-1 and TRBJ2-7; D call uncertain. Trimming took off 6 bases at V and 0 bases at J, with 4 bases between the two ends. The CDR3 spans 11 residues. Germline lookup yields CDR1 SGHRS and CDR2 YFSETQ. The CDR3 nucleotides are TGCGCCAGCACCGACTCCTACGAGCAGTACTTC. Amino acid sequence: CASTDSYEQYF.

In this sample, this clone turned up once. The genes are TRBV30 and TRBJ1-5; D is unclear. Germline assignment: CDR1 GTSNPN and CDR2 SVGIG (reference sequence). V lost 1 base and J lost 1, with 8 bases in between. This CDR3 region has 14 residues. This chain's CDR3 is CAWSGLASNQPQHF. The DNA of the CDR3 is TGTGCCTGGAGTGGTCTCGCCAGCAATCAGCCCCAGCATTTT.

The chain joins TRBV7-8 to TRBJ1-4; 12 nucleotides line up with TRBD1. Looked up from germline, CDR1 is SGHVS and CDR2 is FQNEAQ. The CDR3 runs 15 residues. V shed 11 bases and J 4 bases; nucleotides not matched to a gene: 8. DNA for the CDR3: TGTGCCTGTAGGGACAGGGGGCAGAGTAATGAAAAACTGTTTTTT. Amino acid sequence: CACRDRGQSNEKLFF.

DNA for the CDR3: TGTGCCATCAGTACCCGGGAGGGAGAGACCCAGTACTTC. This gives the protein CAISTREGETQYF. V and J are TRBV10-3 and TRBJ2-5, with TRBD2 identical over 8 bases. Germline V gene lookup returns CDR1 ENHRY and CDR2 SYGVKD. Trimming removed 5 bases from V and 4 bases from J; junction bases left unmatched: 3. The CDR3 covers 13 residues.

The J gene is TRBJ2-1, the V gene TRBV25-1; TRBD1 is a possible D gene (5 bases). Germline-derived CDR1 and CDR2 are MGHDK and SYGVNS. V was clipped by 8 bases and J by 4 bases, with 6 bases between them. The CDR3 loop spans 11 amino acids. CDR3 residues: CASHRYNEQFF. The CDR3 bases are TGTGCCAGCCACAGGTACAATGAGCAGTTCTTC.

This clone has only a few counts. The chain combines TRBV9 with TRBJ2-1; D possibly corresponds to TRBD2 (5 bases). V lost 4 bases to trimming and J lost 6 bases, with 17 bases between them. From germline, CDR1 is SGDLS and CDR2 YYNGEE. The CDR3 loop spans 15 amino acids. The CDR3 is CASSPPPGERNEQFF. The CDR3, as DNA: TGTGCCAGCAGCCCTCCCCCCGGGGAACGCAATGAGCAGTTCTTC.

This clone occurred a few times. CDR3 region: CASSVKDRETSNEQFF. In DNA form, the CDR3 reads TGTGCCAGCAGCGTAAAGGACAGGGAGACCTCCAATGAGCAGTTCTTC. V usage is TRBV9 and J usage is TRBJ2-1, with 8 bases matching TRBD1. Germline assignment: CDR1 SGDLS and CDR2 YYNGEE. The CDR3 is 16 residues long. V shed 1 base and J 6 bases; nucleotides not matched to a gene: 9.

Only a few counts were recorded for this clone. This rearrangement joins TRBV29-1 to TRBJ1-5; tentative D call: TRBD1 (5 bases). V was clipped by 5 bases and J by 4 bases, with 15 bases between them. Per the germline V gene, CDR1 is SQVTM and CDR2 is ANQGSEA. The CDR3 extends over 14 amino acids. CDR3 residues: CSVSLGPANQPQHF. In nucleotides, the CDR3 is TGCAGCGTTTCGCTGGGGCCAGCAAATCAGCCCCAGCATTTT.

This clone has a handful of counts. This chain joins TRBV11-2 and TRBJ2-5; D possibly uses TRBD1 or TRBD2 (5 bases each). Trimming removed 1 base at V and 5 bases at J, with 17 bases between. Germline V CDR1 and CDR2: SGHAT, FQNNGV. The CDR3 loop spans 16 amino acids. The chain's CDR3 is CASSLVGGSYGETQYF. The CDR3 nucleotides are TGTGCCAGCAGCTTAGTTGGGGGTTCCTACGGCGAGACCCAGTACTTC. Variable domain in full (rest from reference TRBV11-2 and TRBJ2-5): EAGVAQSPRYKIIEKRQSVAFWCNPISGHATLYWYQQILGQGPKLLIQFQNNGVVDDSQLPKDRFSAERLKGVDSTLKIQPAKLEDSAVYLCASSLVGGSYGETQYFGPGTRLLVL.

This clone showed up just a few times. This chain uses TRBV7-2 with TRBJ2-5, with D tentatively TRBD2 (6 bases). This CDR3 spans 15 amino acids. V was cut by 5 bases and J by 3 bases, with 16 bases left in between. Germline CDR1 is SGHTA and CDR2 is FQGNSA. This CDR3 reads CASSPPGGTEETQYF. For the CDR3, the DNA is TGTGCCAGCAGCCCGCCCGGGGGAACAGAAGAGACCCAGTACTTC.

The chain links TRBV4-1 to TRBJ2-6; no firm D call. The V gene's germline CDR1 is MGHRA and CDR2 YSYEKL. Trimming pared 1 base from V and 0 bases from J, leaving 4 bases between. The CDR3 spans 15 residues. For the CDR3, the DNA is TGCGCCAGCAGCCAAGCAGACTCTGGGGCCAACGTCCTGACTTTC. Translating it yields CASSQADSGANVLTF.

The chain links TRBV4-1 to TRBJ2-7; D unclear. V was cut by 6 bases and J by 0 bases, with 18 bases left in between. CDR1 and CDR2 (germline): MGHRA, YSYEKL. The CDR3 totals 16 residues. The CDR3: CASSPGPGRYSYEQYF. The CDR3 DNA reads as TGCGCCAGCAGTCCCGGTCCTGGCCGATACTCCTACGAGCAGTACTTC.

The chain is built from TRBV6-5 and TRBJ1-2; TRBD1 matches 8 bases. CDR1 and CDR2 from the germline V gene are MNHEY and SVGAGI. The CDR3 has 14 residues. The J segment lost 2 bases and the V segment lost 4 bases, leaving 3 bases of the junction unmatched. The CDR3: CASSWDRNNYGYTF. For the CDR3, the DNA is TGTGCCAGCAGTTGGGACAGGAACAACTATGGCTACACCTTC.

This clone appeared a few times. The genes are TRBV6-6 and TRBJ2-3; no clear D gene. CDR1 is MNHNY, CDR2 SVGAGI, per germline (reference sequence). The CDR3 length is 15 residues. V lost 2 bases, J lost 2 bases, and 11 bases lay in between. The CDR3 protein is CASSYAPFFTDTQYF. The CDR3 DNA is TGTGCCAGCAGTTACGCCCCTTTCTTCACAGATACGCAGTATTTT.

This clone was counted between two and nine times. V and J are TRBV5-4 and TRBJ2-3; the D is unclear. The length of the CDR3 is 15 residues. From germline, CDR1 is SGHNT and CDR2 YYREEE (reference sequence). Trimming took 1 base from V and 5 from J, leaving 14 bases between them. The CDR3 DNA sequence: TGTGCCAGCAGCTTGAGAACGGTCCTAGGAGATACGCAGTATTTT. It translates to CASSLRTVLGDTQYF.

The chain has TRBV28 and TRBJ2-7; TRBD2 is a possible D gene (5 bases). With 4 bases removed from V and 2 bases from J, the gap between germline ends came to 15 bases. The CDR3 sequence is 15 residues long. Germline V lookup: CDR1 MDHEN, CDR2 SYDVKM. DNA for the CDR3: TGTGCCAGCAGTTCCCCCGGTGAGGGAACCTACGAGCAGTACTTC. It translates to CASSSPGEGTYEQYF.

This chain uses TRBV28 with TRBJ1-6; D unresolved. Germline loops: CDR1 MDHEN, CDR2 SYDVKM. The CDR3 consists of 12 residues. V gave up 6 bases and J gave up 8 bases, with 8 bases separating them. This CDR3 is CASRRVDSPLHF. The CDR3 nucleotides are TGTGCCAGCAGAAGAGTAGATTCACCCCTCCACTTT. Combining the CDR3 with reference TRBV28 and TRBJ1-6 gives the whole variable domain DVKVTQSSRYLVKRTGEKVFLECVQDMDHENMFWYRQDPGLGLRLIYFSYDVKMKEKGDIPEGYSVSREKKERFSLILESASTNQTSMYLCASRRVDSPLHFGNGTRLTVT.

This clone was observed a few times. This chain connects TRBV5-4 to TRBJ1-5; tentatively, D is TRBD1 (5 bases). The CDR3 is 14 residues long. Germline CDR1 SGHNT, CDR2 YYREEE (reference sequence). Deletions cut 0 bases from V and 3 bases from J, with 7 bases between. The CDR3 loop is CASSLGGNNQPQHF. DNA of the CDR3: TGTGCCAGCAGCTTGGGGGGGAACAATCAGCCCCAGCATTTT.

The chain is built from TRBV5-4 and TRBJ2-7; 7 bases are a match to TRBD1. CDR1 SGHNT and CDR2 YYREEE come from the germline V gene (reference sequence). J was trimmed by 3 bases and V by 4 bases; bases with no gene match: 7. The CDR3 covers 14 residues. CDR3 DNA sequence: TGTGCCAGCAGCGTAGGGGACAGCTTCTACGAGCAGTACTTC. This gives the protein CASSVGDSFYEQYF. Filled out from reference TRBV5-4 and TRBJ2-7, the complete variable domain reads ETGVTQSPTHLIKTRGQQVTLRCSSQSGHNTVSWYQQALGQGPQFIFQYYREEENGRGNFPPRFSGLQFPNYSSELNVNALELDDSALYLCASSVGDSFYEQYFGPGTRLTVT.

This chain uses TRBV6-6 with TRBJ1-4, with D possibly TRBD1 on 5 matching bases. V was pared by 5 bases and J by 4 bases, with 8 bases between. From germline, CDR1 is MNHNY and CDR2 SVGAGI (reference sequence). The CDR3 is 13 amino acids. The CDR3 protein is CASSTGVNEKLFF. For the CDR3, the DNA is TGTGCCAGCAGTACGGGGGTTAATGAAAAACTGTTTTTT.

This chain links TRBV27 with TRBJ2-7, with 10 bases fitting TRBD1. The J segment lost 2 bases and the V segment lost 4 bases, leaving 5 bases of the junction unmatched. The CDR3 totals 15 residues. Per germline, CDR1 MNHEY and CDR2 SMNVEV (reference sequence). The CDR3 region has the DNA TGTGCCAGCAGTTCTAGGGACAGGGGAACCTACGAGCAGTACTTC. Protein sequence: CASSSRDRGTYEQYF.

This clone was picked up a small number of times. The chain links TRBV29-1 to TRBJ2-2, with D tentatively TRBD2 (6 bases). Trimming cost V 7 bases and J 3 bases, with 15 bases left between them. Germline V gene data show CDR1 as SQVTM and CDR2 as ANQGSEA. There are 14 residues in the CDR3. The CDR3 nucleotides read TGCAGCGCTGCTGACGGGACTTACACCGGGGAGCTGTTTTTT. Encoded protein: CSAADGTYTGELFF.

There are a few counts of this clone. CDR3 in amino acids: CASSSPEGVEKLFF. The CDR3 DNA reads as TGTGCCAGCAGCTCCCCGGAGGGCGTTGAAAAACTGTTTTTT. The chain recombines TRBV11-2 with TRBJ1-4; D call uncertain. Trimming removed 4 bases from V and 7 bases from J, with 13 bases in between. This CDR3 is built from 14 residues. The germline V gene encodes CDR1 SGHAT and CDR2 FQNNGV.

The chain employs TRBV6-5 and TRBJ2-7; D is tentatively TRBD1 or TRBD2 (7 bases each). V was shortened by 5 bases and J by 7 bases, with 21 bases between the two germline ends. The CDR3 length is 15 residues. Germline V lookup: CDR1 MNHEY, CDR2 SVGAGI. The DNA for the CDR3 is TGTGCCAGCAGTCCCTCAGGGGGGGAGGTGAGGGAGCAGTACTTC. This sequence encodes CASSPSGGEVREQYF.

This clone showed up just a few times. V and J are TRBV5-1 and TRBJ2-1, with 7 nucleotides matching TRBD1. Germline-derived CDR1 and CDR2 are SGHRS and YFSETQ. Losses at the gene ends were 3 bases for V and 8 bases for J; bases not matched to a gene: 11. The CDR3 covers 15 residues. The CDR3 bases are TGCGCCAGCAGCTCGTTACAGGGGCGACCGGATGAGCAGTTCTTC. Residues: CASSSLQGRPDEQFF.

This clone has more than one count but fewer than ten. This chain connects TRBV5-1 to TRBJ2-1; D is uncertain. Germline V gene data show CDR1 as SGHRS and CDR2 as YFSETQ. The CDR3 has 14 amino acids. V lost 4 bases and J 4 bases, leaving 12 bases between the germline ends. The CDR3 loop is CASSKVSAYNEQFF. In DNA form, the CDR3 reads TGCGCCAGCAGCAAAGTCAGCGCGTACAATGAGCAGTTCTTC.

J is TRBJ1-2 and V is TRBV5-6; D perhaps matches TRBD1 (6 bases). CDR3 length: 12 amino acids. CDR1 is SGHDT and CDR2 is YYEEEE in the germline V gene. V lost 4 bases to trimming and J lost 4 bases, with 8 bases between them. In DNA form, the CDR3 reads TGTGCCAGCAGCGAGGACAGCTATGGCTACACCTTC. It specifies CASSEDSYGYTF.

This chain connects TRBV6-7 to TRBJ2-1, with TRBD1 matching over 12 bases. TRBV6-7 is given ORF status, its function remaining uncertain. V lost 2 bases and J lost 0; bases outside the gene matches: 11. This CDR3 contains 20 residues. CDR3 nucleotide sequence: TGTGCCAGCAGTTACGCCGCGGGACAGGGGGCACGGAGCTCCTACAATGAGCAGTTCTTC. It yields the protein CASSYAAGQGARSSYNEQFF.

This clone was counted a few times. The V call is TRBV5-4, the J call TRBJ1-1, with 9 bases fitting TRBD1. V gave up 4 bases and J gave up 8 bases; unmatched junction bases: 6. The CDR3 consists of 13 residues. From germline, CDR1 is SGHNT and CDR2 YYREEE (reference sequence). The CDR3 nucleotides read TGTGCCAGCAGCCCAGGACAGGGGCGCGAAGCTTTCTTT. The encoded protein is CASSPGQGREAFF.